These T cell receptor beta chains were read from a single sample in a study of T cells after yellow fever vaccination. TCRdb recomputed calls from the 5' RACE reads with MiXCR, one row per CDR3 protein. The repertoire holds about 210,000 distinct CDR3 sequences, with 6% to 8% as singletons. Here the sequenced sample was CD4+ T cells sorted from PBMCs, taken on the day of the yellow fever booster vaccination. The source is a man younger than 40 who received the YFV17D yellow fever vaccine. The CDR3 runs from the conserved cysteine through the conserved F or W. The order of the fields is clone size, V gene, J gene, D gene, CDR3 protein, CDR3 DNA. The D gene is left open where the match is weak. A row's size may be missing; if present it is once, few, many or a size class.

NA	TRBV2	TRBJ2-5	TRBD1	CASSVRDSQEETQYF	TGTGCCAGCAGTGTGAGGGACAGCCAGGAAGAGACCCAGTACTTC
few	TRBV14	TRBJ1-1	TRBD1	CASSQLGQGLGSAFF	TGTGCCAGCAGCCAACTGGGACAGGGGCTGGGATCGGCTTTCTTT
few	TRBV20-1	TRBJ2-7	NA	CSADLRQGGNEQYF	TGCAGTGCCGATCTACGACAGGGAGGAAACGAGCAGTACTTC
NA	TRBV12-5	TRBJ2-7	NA	CASGLFPGATTRVREQYF	TGTGCTAGTGGTTTATTTCCGGGCGCCACAACTCGGGTTAGAGAGCAGTACTTC
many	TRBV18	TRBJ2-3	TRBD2	CASSPLAGHTDTQYF	TGTGCCAGCTCACCATTAGCGGGACACACAGATACGCAGTATTTT
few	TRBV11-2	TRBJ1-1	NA	CASSYEGVRTEAFF	TGTGCCAGCAGCTACGAAGGGGTTCGGACTGAAGCTTTCTTT
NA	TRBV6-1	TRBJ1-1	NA	CASTLQVLDTEAFF	TGTGCCAGCACCCTACAGGTGCTAGACACTGAAGCTTTCTTT
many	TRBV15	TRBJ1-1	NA	CATSRGAAVIAFF	TGTGCCACCAGCAGAGGCGCGGCGGTTATAGCTTTCTTT
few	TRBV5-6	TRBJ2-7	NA	CASSLERRLYEQYF	TGTGCCAGCAGCTTAGAACGCAGGCTCTACGAGCAGTACTTC
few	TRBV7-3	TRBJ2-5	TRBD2	CASSFERGETQYF	TGTGCCAGCAGCTTCGAGCGGGGAGAGACCCAGTACTTC
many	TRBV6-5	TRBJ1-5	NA	CASRGLKGGAPNQPQHF	TGTGCCAGCAGGGGGTTGAAGGGTGGGGCCCCCAATCAGCCCCAGCATTTT
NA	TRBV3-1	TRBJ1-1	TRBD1	CASSHTGTGASEAFF	TGTGCCAGCAGCCACACAGGGACAGGGGCTAGTGAAGCTTTCTTT
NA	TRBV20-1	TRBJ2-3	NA	CSAWGAGSHSSPDTQYF	TGCAGTGCCTGGGGAGCAGGGAGCCATAGTTCCCCAGATACGCAGTATTTT